This T cell receptor (beta chain) originates from a study of regulatory T cells in long-lasting Graves disease. This CDR3 has 15 residues. CDR3 regions were amplified by Arm-PCR using iRepertoire HTBI primers to build TCR beta libraries. From the multiplex PCR reads, TCRdb called clonotypes with MiXCR, one entry per CDR3 protein. Among around 420,000 distinct CDR3 sequences listed, about 15% were seen once. Points on this clonotype: A clone one base away is much larger, so this may be a read error.

Time point defined: newly diagnosed GD, antithyroid drugs for less than 3 months. The TCR library was made from RNA extracted from PBMCs. The sample was also linked to a second study, of T cells in Graves' hyperthyroidism and ophthalmopathy. Per that study: The blood repertoire included most of the expanded thyroid clonotypes above 0.001.

The V and J genes are TRBV12-3 or TRBV12-4 and TRBJ1-3; D call uncertain. The source material was peripheral blood mononuclear cells (PBMCs), sampled at new diagnosis, from a patient treated with antithyroid drugs. The receptor was isolated from a middle-aged woman with Graves disease. CDR3 in DNA: TGTGCCAGCAGCCTGACGGACCTCTCTGGAAACGCCATATATTTT. Protein product: CASSLTDLSGNAIYF.